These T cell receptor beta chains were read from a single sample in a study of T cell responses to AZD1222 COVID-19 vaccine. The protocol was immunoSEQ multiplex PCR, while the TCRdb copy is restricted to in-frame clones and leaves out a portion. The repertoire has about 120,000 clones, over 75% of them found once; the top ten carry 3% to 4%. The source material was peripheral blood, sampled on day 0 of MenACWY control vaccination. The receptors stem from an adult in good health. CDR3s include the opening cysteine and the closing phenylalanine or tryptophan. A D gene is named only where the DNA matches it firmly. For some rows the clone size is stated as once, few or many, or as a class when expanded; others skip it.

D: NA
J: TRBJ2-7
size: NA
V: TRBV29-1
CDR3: CSVESAGAGYEQYF
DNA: TGCAGCGTTGAATCGGCGGGGGCCGGCTACGAGCAGTACTTC

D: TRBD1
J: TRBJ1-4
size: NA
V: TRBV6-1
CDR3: CASSDRGLLNEKLFF
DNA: TGTGCCAGCAGTGACAGGGGGCTCTTAAATGAAAAACTGTTTTTT

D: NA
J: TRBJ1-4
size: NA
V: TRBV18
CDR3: CASSPGATNEKLFF
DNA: TGTGCCAGCTCACCGGGGGCAACTAATGAAAAACTGTTTTTT

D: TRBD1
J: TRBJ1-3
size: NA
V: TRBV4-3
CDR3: CASSQDYTGVYSGNTIYF
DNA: TGCGCCAGCAGCCAAGATTATACAGGGGTTTACTCTGGAAACACCATATATTTT

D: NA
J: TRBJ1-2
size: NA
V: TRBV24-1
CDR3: CATSDLLGSGYTF
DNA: TGTGCCACCAGTGATTTGCTTGGTTCAGGCTACACCTTC

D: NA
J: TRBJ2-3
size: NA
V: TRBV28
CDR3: CASSLLLVDGPSTDTQYF
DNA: TGTGCCAGCAGTTTGTTGCTGGTTGACGGCCCTAGCACAGATACGCAGTATTTT

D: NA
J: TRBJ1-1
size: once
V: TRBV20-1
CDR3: CSATGRTEAFF
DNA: TGCAGTGCCACGGGCCGCACTGAAGCTTTCTTT

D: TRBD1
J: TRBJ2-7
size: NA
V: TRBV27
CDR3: CASSHGSSTGGREQYF
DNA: TGTGCCAGCAGCCATGGCTCCTCGACAGGGGGTAGGGAGCAGTACTTC

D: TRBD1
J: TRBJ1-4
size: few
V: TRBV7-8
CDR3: CASSAIQGASEKLFF
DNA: TGTGCCAGCAGCGCAATACAGGGGGCGTCTGAAAAACTGTTTTTT

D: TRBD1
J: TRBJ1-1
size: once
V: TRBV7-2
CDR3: CASSLRQGTEAFF
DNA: TGTGCCAGCAGCTTACGACAGGGAACTGAAGCTTTCTTT

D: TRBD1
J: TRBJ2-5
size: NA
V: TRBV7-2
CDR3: CASSLGDRKIVEETQYF
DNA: TGTGCCAGCAGCTTGGGGGACAGGAAAATTGTGGAAGAGACCCAGTACTTC

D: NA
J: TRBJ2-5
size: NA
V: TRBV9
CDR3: CASSVAQGETQYF
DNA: TGTGCCAGCAGCGTAGCTCAGGGCGAGACCCAGTACTTC

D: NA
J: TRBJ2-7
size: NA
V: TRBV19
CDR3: CASSIGPAGTYSPGTYTSYEQYF
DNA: TGTGCCAGTAGTATAGGGCCGGCCGGGACGTACTCCCCCGGGACGTACACCTCCTACGAGCAGTACTTC

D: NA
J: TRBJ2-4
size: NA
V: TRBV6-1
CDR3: CASSELAGPPAQYF
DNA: TGTGCCAGCAGTGAGCTGGCAGGTCCCCCGGCACAGTACTTC

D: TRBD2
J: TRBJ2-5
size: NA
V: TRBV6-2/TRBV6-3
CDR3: CASSSPGGPRETQYF
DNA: TGTGCCAGCAGTTCCCCGGGGGGGCCGCGGGAGACCCAGTACTTC

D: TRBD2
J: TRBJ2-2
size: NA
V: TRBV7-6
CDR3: CASSVSSGENTGELFF
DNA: TGTGCCAGCAGCGTATCTAGCGGCGAGAACACCGGGGAGCTGTTTTTT

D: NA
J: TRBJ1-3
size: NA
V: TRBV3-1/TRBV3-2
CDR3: CASSQAGNTIYF
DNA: TGTGCCAGCAGCCAGGCTGGAAACACCATATATTTT

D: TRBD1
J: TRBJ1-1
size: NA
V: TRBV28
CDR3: CASSLGTASEAFF
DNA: TGTGCCAGCAGTCTTGGGACAGCGTCTGAAGCTTTCTTT

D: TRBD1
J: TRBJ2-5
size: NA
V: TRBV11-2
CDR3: CASSLRLAQGAWETQYF
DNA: TGTGCCAGCAGCTTAAGGCTAGCCCAGGGGGCTTGGGAGACCCAGTACTTC

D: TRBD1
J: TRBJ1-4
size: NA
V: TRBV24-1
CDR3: CATSDSSGQGYEKLFF
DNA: TGTGCCACCAGTGATTCGTCGGGACAGGGGTATGAAAAACTGTTTTTT

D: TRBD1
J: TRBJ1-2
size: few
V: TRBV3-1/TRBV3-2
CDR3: CASSQAGTANYGYTF
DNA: TGTGCCAGCAGCCAAGCCGGGACAGCTAACTATGGCTACACCTTC

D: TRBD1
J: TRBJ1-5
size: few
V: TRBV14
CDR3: CASREYRDREYSNQPQHF
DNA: TGTGCCAGCAGAGAATACCGGGACAGAGAATATAGCAATCAGCCCCAGCATTTT

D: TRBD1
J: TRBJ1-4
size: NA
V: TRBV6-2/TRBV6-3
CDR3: CASSQQGSGKLFF
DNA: TGTGCCAGCAGTCAACAGGGGTCTGGGAAACTGTTTTTT

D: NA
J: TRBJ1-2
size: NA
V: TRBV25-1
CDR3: CASRDRSYGYTF
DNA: TGTGCCAGCAGGGACAGATCCTATGGCTACACCTTC

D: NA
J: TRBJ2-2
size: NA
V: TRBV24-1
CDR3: CASKGTGELFF
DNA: TGTGCCTCGAAGGGTACCGGGGAGCTGTTTTTT

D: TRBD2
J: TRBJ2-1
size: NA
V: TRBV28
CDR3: CASSFKRGVPNEQFF
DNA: TGTGCCAGCAGTTTCAAGCGGGGGGTCCCGAATGAGCAGTTCTTC